This is a list of T cell receptor beta chains from one sample in a study of OX40 agonist ivuxolimab in advanced cancers. TCRdb's copy holds only in-frame clones and misses some; the assay was immunoSEQ multiplex PCR. The profile shows tens of thousands of clones, under 90% of them singletons. Sequencing was performed on CD4+ or CD8+ T cells sorted from blood, taken in a trial of the OX40 agonist ivuxolimab. The receptors originated from an adult with an advanced solid tumor such as melanoma, head and neck, liver or kidney cancer. The CDR3 runs from the conserved cysteine through the conserved F or W. Each record gives: D gene, V gene, J gene, clone size, CDR3 protein, CDR3 DNA. The D gene is left open where the match is weak. Size is stated for part of the rows, as once, few or many counts, or as a class when the clone is expanded.

d_gene: -
v_gene: TRBV30
j_gene: TRBJ1-1
abundance: -
CDR3aa: CAWSRQGGTEAFF
CDR3nt: TGTGCCTGGAGTCGGCAGGGTGGAACTGAAGCTTTCTTT

d_gene: TRBD1
v_gene: TRBV7-9
j_gene: TRBJ1-1
abundance: -
CDR3aa: CASSLGQGIRNTEAFF
CDR3nt: TGTGCCAGCAGCCTAGGACAGGGGATTCGTAACACTGAAGCTTTCTTT

d_gene: TRBD2
v_gene: TRBV2
j_gene: TRBJ2-7
abundance: -
CDR3aa: CASSWGLAGLGYEQYF
CDR3nt: TGTGCCAGCAGTTGGGGACTAGCGGGATTAGGATACGAGCAGTACTTC

d_gene: -
v_gene: TRBV7-6
j_gene: TRBJ2-5
abundance: -
CDR3aa: CASSLRTLQETQYF
CDR3nt: TGTGCCAGCAGCCTTCGGACCTTGCAAGAGACCCAGTACTTC

d_gene: TRBD2
v_gene: TRBV11-1
j_gene: TRBJ2-7
abundance: -
CDR3aa: CASSLAFGASGGYEQYF
CDR3nt: TGTGCCAGCAGCTTAGCTTTCGGGGCTAGCGGGGGCTACGAGCAGTACTTC

d_gene: -
v_gene: TRBV2
j_gene: TRBJ1-1
abundance: -
CDR3aa: CASSPGAQTLLEAFF
CDR3nt: TGTGCCAGCAGTCCGGGGGCCCAGACCCTCCTTGAAGCTTTCTTT

d_gene: TRBD1
v_gene: TRBV2
j_gene: TRBJ1-4
abundance: -
CDR3aa: CASSRQGLFF
CDR3nt: TGTGCCAGCAGTCGACAGGGCCTGTTTTTT

d_gene: -
v_gene: TRBV6-1
j_gene: TRBJ1-2
abundance: once
CDR3aa: CASSDETAAYGYTF
CDR3nt: TGTGCCAGCAGTGATGAAACAGCCGCCTATGGCTACACCTTC

d_gene: TRBD2
v_gene: TRBV4-1
j_gene: TRBJ2-1
abundance: -
CDR3aa: CASSQEGVSGRVFSYNEQFF
CDR3nt: TGCGCCAGCAGCCAAGAGGGGGTTAGCGGGAGGGTTTTCTCCTACAATGAGCAGTTCTTC

d_gene: TRBD2
v_gene: TRBV11-2
j_gene: TRBJ2-7
abundance: -
CDR3aa: CASSPGEAGVEQYF
CDR3nt: TGTGCCAGCAGCCCCGGGGAAGCGGGAGTCGAGCAGTACTTC

d_gene: -
v_gene: TRBV29-1
j_gene: TRBJ2-4
abundance: few
CDR3aa: CSVSFIANIQYF
CDR3nt: TGCAGCGTTAGTTTTATTGCGAACATTCAGTACTTC

d_gene: TRBD2
v_gene: TRBV19
j_gene: TRBJ2-7
abundance: -
CDR3aa: CASSLSGRAGYEQYF
CDR3nt: TGTGCCAGTAGTTTGAGCGGGAGGGCAGGGTACGAGCAGTACTTC

d_gene: TRBD1
v_gene: TRBV15
j_gene: TRBJ1-5
abundance: -
CDR3aa: CATSRGTGGSNQPQHF
CDR3nt: TGTGCCACCAGCAGAGGGACAGGGGGTAGCAATCAGCCCCAGCATTTT

d_gene: -
v_gene: TRBV5-5
j_gene: TRBJ2-5
abundance: once
CDR3aa: CASSLEGTPEETQYF
CDR3nt: TGTGCCAGCAGCTTGGAAGGGACACCAGAAGAGACCCAGTACTTC

d_gene: -
v_gene: TRBV11-2
j_gene: TRBJ2-7
abundance: -
CDR3aa: CASSSGWVQTYEQYF
CDR3nt: TGTGCCAGCAGTTCGGGATGGGTACAGACCTACGAGCAGTACTTC

d_gene: -
v_gene: TRBV5-4
j_gene: TRBJ2-5
abundance: -
CDR3aa: CASSARGGETQYF
CDR3nt: TGTGCCAGCAGCGCCAGGGGGGGAGAGACCCAGTACTTC